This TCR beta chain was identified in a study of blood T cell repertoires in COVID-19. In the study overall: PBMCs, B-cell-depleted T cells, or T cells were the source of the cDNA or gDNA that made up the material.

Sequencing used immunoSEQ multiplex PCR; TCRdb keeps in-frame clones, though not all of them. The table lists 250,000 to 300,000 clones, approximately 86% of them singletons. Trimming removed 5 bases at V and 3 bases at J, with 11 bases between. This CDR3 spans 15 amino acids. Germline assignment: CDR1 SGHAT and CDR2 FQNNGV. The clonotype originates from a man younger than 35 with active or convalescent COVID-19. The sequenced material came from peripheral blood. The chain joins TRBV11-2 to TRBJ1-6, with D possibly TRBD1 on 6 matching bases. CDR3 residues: CASSPGQSYNSPLHF. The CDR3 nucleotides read TGTGCCAGCAGCCCAGGACAGAGCTATAATTCACCCCTCCACTTT. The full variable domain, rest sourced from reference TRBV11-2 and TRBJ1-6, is EAGVAQSPRYKIIEKRQSVAFWCNPISGHATLYWYQQILGQGPKLLIQFQNNGVVDDSQLPKDRFSAERLKGVDSTLKIQPAKLEDSAVYLCASSPGQSYNSPLHFGNGTRLTVT.